This T cell receptor beta chain was recovered during a study of T cells after posttransplantation cyclophosphamide. This table comes from immunoSEQ multiplex PCR, and its TCRdb copy is limited to in-frame clones, with some not included. Singletons are absent from the sample, which has roughly 41,000 clones. This CDR3 has 19 amino acids. Trimming at V came to 2 bases and at J to 2 bases, leaving 13 bases not matched to a gene. The germline V gene has CDR1 PRHDT and CDR2 FYEKMQ (reference sequence). This clone was observed many times. This sequence was found in a man in his thirties or forties in good health and a related stem cell transplant donor. V usage is TRBV13 and J usage is TRBJ1-3; TRBD1 agrees at 9 bases. Sequences were obtained from PBMCs. CDR3 residues: CASSLYARTGGETGNTIYF. The CDR3 bases are TGTGCCAGCAGCTTATATGCCAGAACAGGGGGCGAGACTGGAAACACCATATATTTT.